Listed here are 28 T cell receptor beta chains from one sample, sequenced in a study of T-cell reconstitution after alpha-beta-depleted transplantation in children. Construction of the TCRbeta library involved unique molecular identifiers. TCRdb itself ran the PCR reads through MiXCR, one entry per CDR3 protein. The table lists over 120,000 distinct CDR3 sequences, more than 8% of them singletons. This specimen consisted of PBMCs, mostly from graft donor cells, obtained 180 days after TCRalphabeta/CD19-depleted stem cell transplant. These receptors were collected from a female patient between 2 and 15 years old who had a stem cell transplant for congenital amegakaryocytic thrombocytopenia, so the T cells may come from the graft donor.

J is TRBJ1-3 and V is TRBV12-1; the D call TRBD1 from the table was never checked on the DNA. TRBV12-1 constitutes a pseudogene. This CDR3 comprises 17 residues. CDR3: CASSSLLQGARGNTIYF. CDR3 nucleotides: TGTGCCAGCAGCTCCCTATTACAGGGGGCAAGAGGAAACACCATATATTTT.

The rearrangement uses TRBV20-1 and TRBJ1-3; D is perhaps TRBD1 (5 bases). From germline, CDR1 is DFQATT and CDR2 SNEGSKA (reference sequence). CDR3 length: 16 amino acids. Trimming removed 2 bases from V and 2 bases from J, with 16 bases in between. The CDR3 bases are TGCAGTGCTAGACTTAAGCAGGGAAAGACTGGAAACACCATATATTTT. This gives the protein CSARLKQGKTGNTIYF.

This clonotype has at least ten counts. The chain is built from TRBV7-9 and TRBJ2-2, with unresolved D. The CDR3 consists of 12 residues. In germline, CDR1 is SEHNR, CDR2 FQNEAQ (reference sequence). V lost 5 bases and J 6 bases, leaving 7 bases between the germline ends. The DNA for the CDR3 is TGTGCCAGCAGCACGGATGCCGGGGAGCTGTTTTTT. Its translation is CASSTDAGELFF. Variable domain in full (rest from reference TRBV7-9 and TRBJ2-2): DTGVSQNPRHKITKRGQNVTFRCDPISEHNRLYWYRQTLGQGPEFLTYFQNEAQLEKSRLLSDRFSAERPKGSFSTLEIQRTEQGDSAMYLCASSTDAGELFFGEGSRLTVL.

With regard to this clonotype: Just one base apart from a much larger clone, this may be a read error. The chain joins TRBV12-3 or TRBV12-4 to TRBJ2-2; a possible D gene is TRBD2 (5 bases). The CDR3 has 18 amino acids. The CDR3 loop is CARSFHAGGMVGTGELFF. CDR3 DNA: TGTGCCCGCAGTTTCCACGCCGGAGGCATGGTCGGCACCGGGGAGCTGTTTTTT.

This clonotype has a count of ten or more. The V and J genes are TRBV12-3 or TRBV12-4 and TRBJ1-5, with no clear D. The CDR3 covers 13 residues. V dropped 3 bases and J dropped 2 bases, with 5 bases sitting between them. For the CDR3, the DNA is TGTGCCAGCAGTTTGAACGGCAATCAGCCCCAGCATTTT. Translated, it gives CASSLNGNQPQHF.

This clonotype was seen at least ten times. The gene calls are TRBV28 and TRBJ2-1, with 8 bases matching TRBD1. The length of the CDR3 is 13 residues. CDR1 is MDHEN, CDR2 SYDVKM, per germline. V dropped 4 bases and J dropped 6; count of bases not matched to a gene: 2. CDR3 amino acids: CASSWDRFNEQFF. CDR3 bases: TGTGCCAGCAGTTGGGACAGGTTCAATGAGCAGTTCTTC.

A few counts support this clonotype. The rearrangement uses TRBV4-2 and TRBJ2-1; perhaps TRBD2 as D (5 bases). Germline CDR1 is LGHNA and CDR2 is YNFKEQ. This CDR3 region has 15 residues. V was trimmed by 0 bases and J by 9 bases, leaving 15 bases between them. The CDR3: CASSQDRGMEGEQFF. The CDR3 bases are TGTGCCAGCAGCCAAGACCGGGGAATGGAAGGTGAGCAGTTCTTC.

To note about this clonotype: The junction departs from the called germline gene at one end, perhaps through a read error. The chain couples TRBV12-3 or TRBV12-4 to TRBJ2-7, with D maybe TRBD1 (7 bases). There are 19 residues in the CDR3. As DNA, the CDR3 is TGTGCCATCAGTTTAGCGGACGACAGGGTTGGGGGCTACCTTAACCAGCAGTACTTC. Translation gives CAISLADDRVGGYLNQQYF.

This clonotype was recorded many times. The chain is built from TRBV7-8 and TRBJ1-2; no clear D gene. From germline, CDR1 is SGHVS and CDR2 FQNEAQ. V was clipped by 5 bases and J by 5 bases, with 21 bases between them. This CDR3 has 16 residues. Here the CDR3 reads CASSPWRRQKFYGYTF. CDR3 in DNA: TGTGCCAGCAGCCCCTGGAGGAGACAAAAATTTTATGGCTACACCTTC.

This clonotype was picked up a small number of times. This CDR3 reads CSAATPPGRVAFF. CDR3 in DNA: TGCAGTGCTGCGACACCACCGGGACGAGTGGCTTTCTTT. The chain joins TRBV20-1 to TRBJ1-1, with D perhaps TRBD1 (5 bases). Trimming took off 5 bases at V and 11 bases at J, with 21 bases between the two ends. Germline V lookup: CDR1 DFQATT, CDR2 SNEGSKA (reference sequence). This CDR3 has 13 amino acids.

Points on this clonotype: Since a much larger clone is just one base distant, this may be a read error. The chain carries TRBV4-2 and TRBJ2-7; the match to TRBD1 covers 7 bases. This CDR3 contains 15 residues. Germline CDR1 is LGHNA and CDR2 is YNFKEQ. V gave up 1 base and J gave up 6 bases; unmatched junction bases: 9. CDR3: CASSQGDVTGSEQYF. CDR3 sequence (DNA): TGTGCCAGCAGCCAAGGGGACGTGACAGGGAGCGAGCAGTACTTC.

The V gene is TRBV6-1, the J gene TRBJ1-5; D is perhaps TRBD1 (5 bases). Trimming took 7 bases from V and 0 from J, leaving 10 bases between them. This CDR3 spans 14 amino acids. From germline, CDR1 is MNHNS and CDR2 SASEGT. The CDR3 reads CASTLTDSNQPQHF. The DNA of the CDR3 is TGTGCCAGCACCTTGACAGATAGCAATCAGCCCCAGCATTTT.

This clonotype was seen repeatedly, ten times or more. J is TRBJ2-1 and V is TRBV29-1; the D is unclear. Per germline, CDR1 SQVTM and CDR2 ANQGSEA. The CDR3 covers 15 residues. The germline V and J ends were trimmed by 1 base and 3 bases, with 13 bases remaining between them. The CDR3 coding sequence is TGCAGCGTTGAAGGAAGGGAAGCAAGCTACAATGAGCAGTTCTTC. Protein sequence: CSVEGREASYNEQFF.

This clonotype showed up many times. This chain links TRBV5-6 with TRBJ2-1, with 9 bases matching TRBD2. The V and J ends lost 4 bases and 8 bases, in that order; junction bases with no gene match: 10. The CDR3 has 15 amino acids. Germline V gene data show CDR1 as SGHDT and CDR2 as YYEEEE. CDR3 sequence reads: CASSPHSGRGDEQFF. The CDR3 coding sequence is TGTGCCAGCAGCCCCCATAGCGGGAGAGGGGATGAGCAGTTCTTC.

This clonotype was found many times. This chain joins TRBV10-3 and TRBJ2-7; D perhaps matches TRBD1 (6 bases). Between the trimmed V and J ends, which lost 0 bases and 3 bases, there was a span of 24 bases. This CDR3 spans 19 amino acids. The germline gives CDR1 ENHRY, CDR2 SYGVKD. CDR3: CAISESSAGVLAASYEQYF. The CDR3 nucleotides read TGTGCCATCAGTGAGTCCTCGGCAGGGGTGCTCGCCGCTAGCTACGAGCAGTACTTC.

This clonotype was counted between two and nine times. CDR3 coding DNA: TGTGCCAGCAGTTTACTCGGGCGGGAGTATTACACCGGGGAGCTGTTTTTT. Its translation: CASSLLGREYYTGELFF. The gene calls are TRBV28 and TRBJ2-2, with 7 bases lining up with TRBD2. V shed 2 bases and J 3 bases; nucleotides not matched to a gene: 9. The CDR3 has 17 residues. Germline V lookup: CDR1 MDHEN, CDR2 SYDVKM.

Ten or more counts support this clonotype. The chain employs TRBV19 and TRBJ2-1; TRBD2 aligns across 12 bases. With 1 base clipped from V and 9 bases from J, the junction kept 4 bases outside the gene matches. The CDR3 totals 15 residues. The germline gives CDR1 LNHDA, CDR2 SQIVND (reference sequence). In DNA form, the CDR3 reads TGTGCCAGTAGTATAGCTAGCGGGGGGGCGGGTGAGCAGTTCTTC. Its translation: CASSIASGGAGEQFF.

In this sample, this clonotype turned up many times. CDR3 in amino acids: CASSLVPGVELFF. In DNA, the CDR3 is TGTGCCAGCAGCTTGGTACCAGGGGTGGAGCTGTTTTTT. The chain has TRBV5-6 and TRBJ2-2; tentatively, D is TRBD1 (6 bases). The CDR3 spans 13 residues. The V and J ends lost 0 bases and 10 bases respectively, with 10 bases between them. Germline CDR1 and CDR2: SGHDT and YYEEEE. Complete variable domain (other parts from reference TRBV5-6 and TRBJ2-2): DAGVTQSPTHLIKTRGQQVTLRCSPKSGHDTVSWYQQALGQGPQFIFQYYEEEERQRGNFPDRFSGHQFPNYSSELNVNALLLGDSALYLCASSLVPGVELFFGEGSRLTVL.

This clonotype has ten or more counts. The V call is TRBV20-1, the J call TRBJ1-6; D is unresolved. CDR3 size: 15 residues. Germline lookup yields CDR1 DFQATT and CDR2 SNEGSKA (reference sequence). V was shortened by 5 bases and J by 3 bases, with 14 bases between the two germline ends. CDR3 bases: TGCAGTGCTCCCGGACGGCCATTCTATAATTCACCCCTCCACTTT. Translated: CSAPGRPFYNSPLHF.

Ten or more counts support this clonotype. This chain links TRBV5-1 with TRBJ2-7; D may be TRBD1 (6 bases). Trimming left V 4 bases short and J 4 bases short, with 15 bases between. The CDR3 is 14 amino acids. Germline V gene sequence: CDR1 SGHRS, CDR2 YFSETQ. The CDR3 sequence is CASSAPGHIYEQYF. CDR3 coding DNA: TGCGCCAGCAGCGCCCCGGGACACATATACGAGCAGTACTTC.

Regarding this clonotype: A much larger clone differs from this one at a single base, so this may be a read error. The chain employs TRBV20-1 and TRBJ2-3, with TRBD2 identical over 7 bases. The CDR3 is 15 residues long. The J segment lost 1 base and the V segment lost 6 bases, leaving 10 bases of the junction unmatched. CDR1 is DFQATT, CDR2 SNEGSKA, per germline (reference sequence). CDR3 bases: TGCAGTGCCCGGGACTTCGGGGGGTGCACAGATACGCAGTATTTT. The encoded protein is CSARDFGGCTDTQYF.

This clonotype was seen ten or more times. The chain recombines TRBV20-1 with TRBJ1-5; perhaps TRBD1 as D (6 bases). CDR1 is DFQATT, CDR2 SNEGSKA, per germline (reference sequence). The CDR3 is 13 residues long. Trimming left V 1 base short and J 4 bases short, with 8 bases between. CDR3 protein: CSARVGANQPQHF. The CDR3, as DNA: TGCAGTGCTAGAGTGGGGGCAAATCAGCCCCAGCATTTT.

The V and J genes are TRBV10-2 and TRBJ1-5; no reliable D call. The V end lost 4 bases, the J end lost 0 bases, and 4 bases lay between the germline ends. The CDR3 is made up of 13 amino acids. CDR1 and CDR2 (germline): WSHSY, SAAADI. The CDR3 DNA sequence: TGCGCCAGCAGTGGCACTAGCAATCAGCCCCAGCATTTT. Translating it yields CASSGTSNQPQHF.

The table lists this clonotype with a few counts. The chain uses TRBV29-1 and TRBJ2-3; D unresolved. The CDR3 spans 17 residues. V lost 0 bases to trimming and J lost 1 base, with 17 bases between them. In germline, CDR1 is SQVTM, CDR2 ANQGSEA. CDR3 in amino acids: CSVEDGVTLWGTDTQYF. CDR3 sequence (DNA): TGCAGCGTTGAAGATGGGGTCACATTGTGGGGCACAGATACGCAGTATTTT.

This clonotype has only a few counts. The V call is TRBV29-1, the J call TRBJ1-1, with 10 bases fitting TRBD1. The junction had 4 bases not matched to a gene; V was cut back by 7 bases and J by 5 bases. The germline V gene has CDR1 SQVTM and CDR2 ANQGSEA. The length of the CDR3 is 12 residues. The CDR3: CSGTGGGTEAFF. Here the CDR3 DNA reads TGCAGCGGGACAGGGGGGGGTACTGAAGCTTTCTTT.

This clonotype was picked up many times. The CDR3 DNA follows: TGTGCCAGCAGTTCACGTCCCGTGCCGAACACCGGGGAGCTGTTTTTT. Its translation is CASSSRPVPNTGELFF. The gene calls are TRBV6-5 and TRBJ2-2; no clear D. V lost 4 bases to trimming and J lost 0 bases, with 12 bases between them. In germline, CDR1 is MNHEY, CDR2 SVGAGI. There are 16 residues in the CDR3.

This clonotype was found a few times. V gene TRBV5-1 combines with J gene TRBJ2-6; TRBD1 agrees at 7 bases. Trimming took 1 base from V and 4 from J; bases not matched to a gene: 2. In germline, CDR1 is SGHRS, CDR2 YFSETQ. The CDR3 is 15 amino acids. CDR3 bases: TGCGCCAGCAGCTTGAGGGGGCACGGGGCCAACGTCCTGACTTTC. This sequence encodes CASSLRGHGANVLTF.

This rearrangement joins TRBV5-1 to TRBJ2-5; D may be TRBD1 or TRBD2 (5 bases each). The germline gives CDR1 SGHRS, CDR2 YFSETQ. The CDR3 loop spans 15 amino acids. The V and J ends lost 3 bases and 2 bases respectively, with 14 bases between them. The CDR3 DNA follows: TGCGCCAGCAGCTCCGGGACCGGCCGGCAAGAGACCCAGTACTTC. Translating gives CASSSGTGRQETQYF.